This T cell receptor (beta chain) was identified during a study of T cells in Graves' hyperthyroidism and ophthalmopathy. The sample holds a few counts of this clonotype. The source material, RNA transcripts, was used to amplify TCR beta CDR3 regions. Researchers ran a first-round RT-PCR on the TCR CDR3 using the HTBI primer set. A single record per CDR3 protein comes from TCRdb applying MiXCR to the multiplex PCR reads. The sample includes around 600,000 distinct CDR3 sequences, roughly 15% of them seen just once. CDR3 length: 14 amino acids. Germline V lookup: CDR1 SNHLY, CDR2 FYNNEI. V trimming: 4 bases; J trimming: 8 bases; junction bases outside the gene matches: 8.

The J gene is TRBJ2-1, the V gene TRBV2; 7 bases agree with TRBD2. This TCR was sampled from a woman in her fifties or sixties with Graves' ophthalmopathy. Material for sequencing was blood. The CDR3 here is CASSGTRAVYEQFF. The CDR3 DNA sequence: TGTGCCAGCAGTGGGACTAGAGCGGTCTATGAGCAGTTCTTC.